The sequence of this T cell receptor beta chain was determined in a study of T cell repertoires in cytomegalovirus infection. One entry per CDR3 protein results from TCRdb running MiXCR on the reads. The sample shows approximately 73,000 distinct CDR3 sequences, around 40% of them seen only once. The CDR3 is 11 residues long. In germline, CDR1 is MGHRA, CDR2 YSYEKL. Trimming took 6 bases from V and 2 from J, leaving 2 bases between them. On this clonotype: What it binds is not known.

Sequencing was performed on CD8+ T cells from cultured PBMCs, taken from culture after CMV antigen stimulation. V and J are TRBV4-1 and TRBJ1-3; no clear D gene. This receptor was taken from a human donor in good health (CMV status not recorded). Some clones in this sample may be carry-over from other donors' samples. CDR3 nucleotides: TGCGCCAGCAGGGCTGGAAACACCATATATTTT. Translating gives CASRAGNTIYF.